This TCR beta chain emerged from a study of blood T cell repertoires in COVID-19. Study background: Whether acute or convalescent, the COVID-19 samples came from the United States, Italy and Spain. PBMCs, B-cell-depleted T cells, or T cells provided the cDNA or gDNA that made up the material.

This clone has just one count. Germline lookup yields CDR1 LGHNA and CDR2 YNFKEQ. V shed 4 bases and J 5 bases; nucleotides not matched to a gene: 13. The length of the CDR3 is 16 residues. Original methodology: Quantification of nucleated cells was approximated via reference gene primer amplification. TCRdb's copy holds only in-frame clones and misses some; the assay was immunoSEQ multiplex PCR. D and trimming come from the DNA, and the V and J calls and clone size come from that table. The data hold about 100,000 clones, with more than 75% observed a single time. Material: peripheral blood. The clonotype originates from a human donor in a cohort sampled during active COVID-19. The chain is built from TRBV4-2 and TRBJ1-1; TRBD1 agrees at 7 bases. CDR3 amino acids: CASSLGGVTGRTEAFF. Here the CDR3 DNA reads TGTGCCAGCAGCCTAGGAGGAGTGACAGGGCGTACTGAAGCTTTCTTT.